These T cell receptor beta chains were read from a single sample in a study of shared clonotypes between healthy human individuals. TCRdb's copy holds only in-frame clones and misses some; the assay was immunoSEQ multiplex PCR. The sample has a few hundred thousand clones, more than 95% seen once. The source material was naive CD4+ T cells sorted from blood. Every receptor here comes from a woman younger than 45 in good health. Both conserved end residues are trimmed from each CDR3. Clone size is shown for a subset of rows, as once, few, many or a class of expanded clone.

abundance: .
j_gene: TRBJ2-1
v_gene: TRBV4-1
CDR3aa: ASSQAMAGGPQNEQF

abundance: .
j_gene: TRBJ2-3
v_gene: TRBV6-4
CDR3aa: ASSETGGTDTQY

abundance: .
j_gene: TRBJ1-4
v_gene: TRBV4-1
CDR3aa: ASRTVGVPNEKLF

abundance: .
j_gene: TRBJ2-3
v_gene: TRBV9
CDR3aa: ASSFASGSDTQY

abundance: .
j_gene: TRBJ1-6
v_gene: TRBV30
CDR3aa: AWSQDPNSPLH

abundance: .
j_gene: TRBJ1-5
v_gene: TRBV18
CDR3aa: ASSPAGTEDQPQH

abundance: .
j_gene: TRBJ2-1
v_gene: TRBV20-1
CDR3aa: SAPGGVEQF

abundance: .
j_gene: TRBJ2-5
v_gene: TRBV5-1
CDR3aa: ASSPGQQETQY

abundance: .
j_gene: TRBJ2-7
v_gene: TRBV7-2
CDR3aa: ASSLGHASYEQY

abundance: .
j_gene: TRBJ1-2
v_gene: TRBV11-2
CDR3aa: ASSPRDKGGRRDGYGYT

abundance: .
j_gene: TRBJ1-5
v_gene: TRBV19
CDR3aa: ASSATGSSNQPQH

abundance: .
j_gene: TRBJ2-1
v_gene: TRBV19
CDR3aa: ASSMVGTGGDEQF

abundance: .
j_gene: TRBJ2-2
v_gene: TRBV2
CDR3aa: ASRLGQGGTGELF

abundance: .
j_gene: TRBJ2-1
v_gene: TRBV7-9
CDR3aa: ASRRAGADYNEQF

abundance: .
j_gene: TRBJ2-1
v_gene: TRBV13
CDR3aa: ASSRPQGLRDHNEQF

abundance: .
j_gene: TRBJ1-6
v_gene: TRBV11-3
CDR3aa: ASSSPDADNSPLH

abundance: .
j_gene: TRBJ2-7
v_gene: TRBV5-4
CDR3aa: ASSLYGRVVEQY

abundance: .
j_gene: TRBJ2-7
v_gene: TRBV28
CDR3aa: ASKPWREVYEQY

abundance: .
j_gene: TRBJ2-2
v_gene: TRBV6-4
CDR3aa: ASSAQASGNTGELF

abundance: .
j_gene: TRBJ2-3
v_gene: TRBV21-1
CDR3aa: ASSHLWGRHTDTQY

abundance: .
j_gene: TRBJ2-3
v_gene: TRBV28
CDR3aa: ASSRQGADTQY

abundance: .
j_gene: TRBJ2-3
v_gene: TRBV10-3
CDR3aa: ATSRSRVLSTDTQY

abundance: once
j_gene: TRBJ2-3
v_gene: TRBV18
CDR3aa: ASSPAGGTDTQY

abundance: few
j_gene: TRBJ2-7
v_gene: TRBV19
CDR3aa: VRRGSYEQY

abundance: .
j_gene: TRBJ2-7
v_gene: TRBV28
CDR3aa: ASSSWTGISYEQY

abundance: .
j_gene: TRBJ1-5
v_gene: TRBV19
CDR3aa: ASSYISNQPQH

abundance: .
j_gene: TRBJ1-5
v_gene: TRBV28
CDR3aa: ASSFGGDHNQPQH